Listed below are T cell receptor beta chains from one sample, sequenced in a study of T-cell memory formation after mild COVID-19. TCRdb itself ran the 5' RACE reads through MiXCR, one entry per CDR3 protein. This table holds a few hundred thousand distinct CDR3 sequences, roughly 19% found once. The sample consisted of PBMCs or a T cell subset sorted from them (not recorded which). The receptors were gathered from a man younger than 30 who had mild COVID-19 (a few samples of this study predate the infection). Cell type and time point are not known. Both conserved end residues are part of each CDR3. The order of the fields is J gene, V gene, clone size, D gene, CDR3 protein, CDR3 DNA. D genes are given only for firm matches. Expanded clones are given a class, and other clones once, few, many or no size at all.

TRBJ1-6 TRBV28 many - CAARTRHSPLHF TGTGCCGCTCGGACTCGGCATTCACCCCTCCACTTT
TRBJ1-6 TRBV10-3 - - CAITRTQERNSPLHF TGTGCCATCACCCGGACCCAAGAGCGTAATTCACCCCTCCACTTT
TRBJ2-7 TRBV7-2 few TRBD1 CASSPGTGRLSYEQYF TGTGCCAGCAGCCCCGGGACAGGGCGCCTCTCCTACGAGCAGTACTTC
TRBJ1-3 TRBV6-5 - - CASSSSTGGRNTIYF TGTGCCAGCAGTTCGTCCACGGGGGGGCGAAACACCATATATTTT
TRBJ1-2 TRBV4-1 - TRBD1 CASSLGQEGYGYTF TGCGCCAGCAGCCTCGGACAGGAGGGCTATGGCTACACCTTC
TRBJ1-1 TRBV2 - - CASIENTEAFF TGTGCCAGCATTGAGAACACTGAAGCTTTCTTT
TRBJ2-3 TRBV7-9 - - CASSLGDWGGTQYF TGTGCCAGCAGCTTGGGCGACTGGGGAGGTACGCAGTATTTT
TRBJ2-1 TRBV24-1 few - CATSDSLGGQGAYNEQFF TGTGCCACCAGTGATTCCCTGGGGGGCCAGGGGGCCTACAATGAGCAGTTCTTC
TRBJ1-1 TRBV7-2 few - CASSVGTVNTEAFF TGTGCCAGCAGCGTAGGGACGGTGAACACTGAAGCTTTCTTT
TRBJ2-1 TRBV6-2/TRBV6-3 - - CASSYSRGPSYNEQFF TGTGCCAGCAGTTACAGCCGGGGTCCTTCCTACAATGAGCAGTTCTTC
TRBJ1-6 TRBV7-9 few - CASSPMTGPGSPLHF TGTGCCAGCAGCCCCATGACGGGCCCCGGTTCACCCCTCCACTTT
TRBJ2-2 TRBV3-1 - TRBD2 CASTSGGANTGELFF TGTGCCAGCACGAGCGGGGGGGCGAACACCGGGGAGCTGTTTTTT
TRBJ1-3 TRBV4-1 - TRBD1 CASSQAPGQGNTIYF TGCGCCAGCAGCCAAGCTCCGGGACAGGGAAACACCATATATTTT
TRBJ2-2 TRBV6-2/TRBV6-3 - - CASSYTGIPPGELFF TGTGCCAGCAGTTACACGGGGATCCCTCCCGGGGAGCTGTTTTTT
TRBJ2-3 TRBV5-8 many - CATRTRGIADTQYF TGTGCCACCAGGACGAGAGGTATCGCAGATACGCAGTATTTT
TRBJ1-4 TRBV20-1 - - CSARVPSYGSKLFF TGCAGTGCTAGAGTACCCTCTTACGGGTCAAAACTGTTTTTT
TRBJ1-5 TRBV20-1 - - CSAKRIPRNQPQHF TGCAGTGCCAAAAGAATCCCCCGCAATCAGCCCCAGCATTTT
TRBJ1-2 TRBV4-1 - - CASSQTDIRSVGYTF TGCGCCAGCAGCCAAACCGACATACGCTCGGTTGGCTACACCTTC
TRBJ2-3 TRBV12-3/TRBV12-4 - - CASSLRPITHTQYF TGTGCCAGCAGTTTACGGCCCATCACCCATACGCAGTATTTT
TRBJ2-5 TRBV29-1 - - CSVRGGDAKTQYF TGCAGCGTGCGGGGAGGAGACGCGAAGACCCAGTACTTC
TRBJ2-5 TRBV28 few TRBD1 CASSLPRTGEETQYF TGTGCCAGCAGTTTACCTAGGACAGGGGAGGAGACCCAGTACTTC
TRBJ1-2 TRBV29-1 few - CSVERRGGYTF TGCAGCGTTGAAAGGCGGGGTGGCTACACCTTC
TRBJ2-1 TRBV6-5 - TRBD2 CASSSSGGYNEQFF TGTGCCAGCAGTTCTAGCGGGGGTTACAATGAGCAGTTCTTC
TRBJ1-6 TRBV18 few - CASSPTLGRDLNSPLHF TGTGCCAGCTCACCTACGCTTGGCCGGGACCTTAATTCACCCCTCCACTTT
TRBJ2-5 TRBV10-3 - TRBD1 CAISQGAQETQYF TGTGCCATCAGCCAGGGGGCTCAAGAGACCCAGTACTTC